The rows below give T cell receptor beta chains drawn from one sample of a study of cytomegalovirus exposure and HLA in healthy donors. Generated by immunoSEQ multiplex PCR, the TCRdb table keeps only in-frame clones and is missing some. The table lists almost 200,000 clones, about 76% of them singletons. The sequenced sample was PBMCs. The source of these receptors is a male donor in good health and CMV-seropositive. Both conserved end residues are trimmed from each CDR3.

j_gene | v_gene | CDR3aa
TRBJ2-2 | TRBV29-1 | SGSGGHTGELF
TRBJ2-3 | TRBV7-2 | ASRFRGTGVSDTQY
TRBJ1-6 | TRBV11-1 | ASSLRGGRSPLH
TRBJ1-2 | TRBV4-3 | ASSQEGGTGIYGYT
TRBJ2-3 | TRBV18 | ASSPPGTISTDTQY
TRBJ2-4 | TRBV9 | ASSLPGLAGRDIQY
TRBJ1-6 | TRBV15 | ATSRTGNNNSPLH
TRBJ2-1 | TRBV9 | ASSVEIGGSPSYNEQF
TRBJ2-7 | TRBV7-9 | ASSPRGYEQY
TRBJ1-2 | TRBV15 | ATSSWSEGGYT
TRBJ2-7 | TRBV5-6 | ASSLVAGVGPMYEQY
TRBJ1-2 | TRBV28 | ASSIEGAWHGYT
TRBJ2-7 | TRBV28 | ASGTPEDRPLRLQY
TRBJ1-1 | TRBV15 | ATSRDTVNTEAF
TRBJ2-1 | TRBV18 | ASSLSAGRSYNEQF
TRBJ2-2 | TRBV7-2 | ASSLEHTGELF
TRBJ1-1 | TRBV6-5 | AIGGFTEAF
TRBJ2-3 | TRBV11-2 | ASSLDRREGWADTQY
TRBJ1-3 | TRBV9 | ASSVGMVSGITIY
TRBJ1-4 | TRBV18 | ASSPKQGGGEKLF
TRBJ1-4 | TRBV5-1 | ASSGGGTGVYEKLF
TRBJ2-3 | TRBV4-1 | ASSQDSGRTNTDTQY
TRBJ2-5 | TRBV9 | ASSREETQY
TRBJ2-7 | TRBV9 | ASSAGTESYEQY
TRBJ2-1 | TRBV7-8 | ASSLPGGRISNEQF
TRBJ2-2 | TRBV5-1 | ASSLGQGGTGELF
TRBJ2-7 | TRBV15 | ATSQTGSEQY
TRBJ2-5 | TRBV5-1 | ASSFALAGGGETQY
TRBJ1-2 | TRBV12-5 | ASGLVQGSYT
TRBJ1-3 | TRBV15 | ATSDRAEYTIY
TRBJ1-5 | TRBV7-8 | ASSLVLADTQPQH
TRBJ2-1 | TRBV7-7 | ASSLERTDGHNEQF
TRBJ1-5 | TRBV27 | ASSSRAGGAVGQPQH
TRBJ1-2 | TRBV18 | ASSAGTGYGYT
TRBJ1-1 | TRBV7-2 | ASSLGGRDTEAF
TRBJ2-4 | TRBV6-4 | ASSPGGGKNIQY
TRBJ2-5 | TRBV6-5 | AIMSNQETQY
TRBJ1-1 | TRBV6-1 | ASSDRGGSAF
TRBJ2-7 | TRBV5-4 | ASTPRQGLGEQY
TRBJ1-1 | TRBV30 | AWSVQGVGVTEAF
TRBJ1-1 | TRBV27 | ASSLGTGGTEAF
TRBJ2-1 | TRBV7-3 | ASSLGGAGSYNEQF
TRBJ2-7 | TRBV7-2 | ASSLVRHREQY
TRBJ2-7 | TRBV4-2 | ASSRDRGIYEQY